These T cell receptor beta chains were read from a single sample in a study of Graves' ophthalmopathy and Graves' hyperthyroidism. MiXCR, run by TCRdb on the multiplex PCR reads, gives a single entry per CDR3 protein. The sample lists a few hundred thousand distinct CDR3 sequences; around 21% were seen once. Sequencing was done on a sample of peripheral blood. These receptors came from a woman younger than 35 with stable Graves' hyperthyroidism. The CDR3 runs from the conserved cysteine through the conserved F or W.

cdr3_aa,v_call,j_call
CATSDLAQGPSYEQYF,TRBV24-1,TRBJ2-7
CASSLRSTNTGELFF,TRBV7-8,TRBJ2-2
CASSSQPNSNQPQHF,TRBV18,TRBJ1-5
CASSFPGRANEQYF,TRBV7-9,TRBJ2-7
CASSSDGYTF,TRBV28,TRBJ1-2
CAISEGPYEQYF,TRBV10-3,TRBJ2-7
CASSERGDASYEQYF,TRBV6-1,TRBJ2-7
CASSHPTTGTSGSLDEQYF,TRBV11-3,TRBJ2-7
CASSPGAGNIQYF,TRBV12-3/TRBV12-4,TRBJ2-4
CASSLEGLAFTGELFF,TRBV7-2,TRBJ2-2
CASSNDRNSNQPQHF,TRBV19,TRBJ1-5
CATRQGAGYGYTF,TRBV15,TRBJ1-2
CASSLGGVNQPQHF,TRBV5-1,TRBJ1-5
CASSPVPLGNSPLHF,TRBV12-3/TRBV12-4,TRBJ1-6
CSAASRQGWTEAFF,TRBV20-1,TRBJ1-1
CAISERPSYEQYF,TRBV10-3,TRBJ2-7
CASIGGKITETQYF,TRBV28,TRBJ2-5
CASSLWGGDRNTEAFF,TRBV28,TRBJ1-1
CASSVGGREQYF,TRBV5-6,TRBJ2-7
CASSYGTGWGYF,TRBV6-2/TRBV6-3,TRBJ2-7
CASSEGHRDEQYF,TRBV12-3/TRBV12-4,TRBJ2-7
CASSGYDRGYGYTF,TRBV6-1,TRBJ1-2
CASSLQGLAGDEQYF,TRBV7-3,TRBJ2-7
CASSGQASSYEQYF,TRBV25-1,TRBJ2-7
CASSLDSWQGADQPQHF,TRBV28,TRBJ1-5
CASSQLITYEQYF,TRBV28,TRBJ2-7
CAWRPTGLRYEQYF,TRBV30,TRBJ2-7
CATSSRLGAGAEAFF,TRBV15,TRBJ1-1
CASRPTSGGDKAKNIQYF,TRBV12-3/TRBV12-4,TRBJ2-4
CASRLTGLGNQPQHF,TRBV7-2,TRBJ1-5
CASSIGSNTEAFF,TRBV19,TRBJ1-1
CSVEPPTGGYEQYF,TRBV29-1,TRBJ2-7
CSASSGTSGRTKETQYF,TRBV20-1,TRBJ2-5
CATNPNRSKSKMNTEAFF,TRBV24-1,TRBJ1-1
CASSQLTQGAEAFF,TRBV12-3/TRBV12-4,TRBJ1-1
CASSYLRPPQETQYF,TRBV6-5,TRBJ2-5
CASSLDKDTGELFF,TRBV5-1,TRBJ2-2
CASSQGRVKGAMNTEAFF,TRBV3-1,TRBJ1-1
CASTPSRGPQLTEAFF,TRBV7-8,TRBJ1-1
CASSIAGGSYDQYF,TRBV19,TRBJ2-7
CASSPGQGYEQYF,TRBV27,TRBJ2-7